The 2 T cell receptor beta chains below were found in one sample sequenced in a study of tumor-infiltrating lymphocytes in primary liver carcinoma. Unsorted bulk tissue of roughly 18-32 mg yielded co-extracted RNA and DNA. With a constant-region primer, TCR beta cDNA was made from approximately 520 ng of total RNA. Slightly modified ARM-PCR with three nested multiplex PCR rounds yielded TCR beta libraries. The study ran its first two PCR rounds for 9 to 10 cycles each, using TRBV1-TRBV30 forward primers and a C-beta reverse primer. TCRdb itself ran the multiplex PCR reads through MiXCR, one entry per CDR3 protein. The sample yields 100,000 to 150,000 distinct CDR3 sequences, 64% seen once. The sequencing sample was made of liver tumor tissue from sampling region 3. Regarding subset: tumor region T3, left-lateral pole. The receptors originated from a woman aged 55-69 years with primary liver carcinoma and hepatitis B virus infection.

V and J are TRBV5-6 and TRBJ2-7; D may be TRBD2 (6 bases). The germline V gene encodes CDR1 SGHDT and CDR2 YYEEEE. CDR3 length equals 19 residues. V was trimmed by 5 bases and J by 3 bases, leaving 30 bases between them. CDR3 sequence: CASSTLVPSGSGLRYEQYF. The CDR3 bases are TGTGCCAGCAGTACTCTGGTCCCGTCCGGCTCGGGACTCCGCTACGAGCAGTACTTC.

Notes on this clonotype: The junction shows a germline mismatch at one end, possibly a read error. J is TRBJ1-5 and V is TRBV5-1, with D possibly matching TRBD1 (5 bases). Germline CDR1 reads SGHRS; CDR2 reads YFSETQ. The length of the CDR3 is 16 residues. In DNA form, the CDR3 reads TGCGCCAGCAGCTTGGGGGGACCTTATAGCAATCAGTCCCAGCATTTT. Encoded protein: CASSLGGPYSNQSQHF.